This T cell receptor (beta chain) emerged from a study of cytomegalovirus exposure and HLA in healthy donors. Study details: Drawn from HLA-typed donors, 80 million to 100 million unique TCRs were held in an early data release.

Study-level results: CMV antigen specificity of three CMV-associated chains was confirmed in vitro.

The CDR3 length is 14 residues. Per the germline V gene, CDR1 is SGDLS and CDR2 is YYNGEE. It was with 60 Vbeta and 13 Jbeta primers that the PCR ran. Methods used by the authors: Later work found around 80 million unique TCR beta chains, with 9.5 million to 14 million shared. Some clones are missing from TCRdb's copy, which holds only in-frame ones; the method was immunoSEQ multiplex PCR. The V and J calls and clone size come from that table; D and trimming were worked out from the DNA. The sample yields about 80,000 clones, roughly 80% seen once. For this clone: Its specificity is not known.

The source is a woman in her fifties or sixties in good health and CMV-seropositive. The chain is built from TRBV9 and TRBJ2-5; the match to TRBD1 covers 8 bases. The better agreement between TRBJ2-7 and the DNA end casts doubt on the J call. Sequencing was done on a sample of PBMCs. Here the CDR3 DNA reads TGTGCCAGCAGCGTTGGACAGGGAGCCTACGAGCAGTACTTC. Protein sequence: CASSVGQGAYEQYF.